This T cell receptor (beta chain) was documented in a study of T cell responses to AZD1222 COVID-19 vaccine. Study results and caveats: When two AZD1222 doses had been given, Spike-specific TCR breadth and depth rose. White British ancestry dominated among donors, who included more females, and clonal diversity was possibly underestimated. Repertoire sampling happened only post peak T cell response. Variant regions that are unmutated are reportedly the target of nearly half of spike-specific TCRs.

The germline V and J ends were trimmed by 1 base and 4 bases, with 8 bases remaining between them. The CDR3 has 14 amino acids. Germline V gene data show CDR1 as SGHRS and CDR2 as YFSETQ. Concerning this clone itself: The antigen is undetermined.

Sequenced by immunoSEQ multiplex PCR; TCRdb stores in-frame clones only, minus some. The sample carries roughly 42,000 clones, over 75% recorded once. The specimen comprised peripheral blood, sampled 28 days after the second dose of the MenACWY control vaccine. The J gene is TRBJ2-2, the V gene TRBV5-1; D is undetermined. The clonotype comes from an adult who received the MenACWY meningococcal vaccine as a control. CDR3 coding DNA: TGCGCCAGCAGCTTGAAAGGTTTCACCGGGGAGCTGTTTTTT. This codes for CASSLKGFTGELFF.